The 13 T cell receptor beta chains reported below all come from one sample, sequenced in a study of blood T cell repertoires in COVID-19. The protocol was immunoSEQ multiplex PCR, while the TCRdb copy is restricted to in-frame clones and leaves out a portion. The sample yields 250,000 to 350,000 clones, 90% seen once. Sequenced: PBMCs or T cells enriched from blood (not recorded which). These receptors originate from a woman aged 18-29 years with acute COVID-19.

This clone was counted a few times. The chain links TRBV2 to TRBJ2-2; D gene ambiguous. V lost 5 bases to trimming and J lost 0 bases, with 10 bases between them. The CDR3 has 15 residues. Germline V gives CDR1 SNHLY, CDR2 FYNNEI. The CDR3 is CASSKDFANTGELFF. The CDR3 DNA reads as TGTGCCAGCAGTAAAGACTTCGCGAACACCGGGGAGCTGTTTTTT.

The V call is TRBV10-3, the J call TRBJ1-5; D not resolved. The CDR3 is 13 amino acids. Germline assignment: CDR1 ENHRY and CDR2 SYGVKD. Trimming pared 3 bases from V and 4 bases from J, leaving 7 bases between. CDR3 coding DNA: TGTGCCATCAGTGATGGTGCGAATCAGCCCCAGCATTTT. Its protein product is CAISDGANQPQHF.

The chain uses TRBV7-9 and TRBJ1-1; 11 positions match TRBD1. Unmatched junction bases numbered 3, after V lost 5 bases and J lost 7 bases. The CDR3 runs 13 residues. Germline CDR1 reads SEHNR; CDR2 reads FQNEAQ (reference sequence). This CDR3 is CASSGQGANEAFF. CDR3 bases: TGTGCCAGCAGCGGACAGGGGGCAAATGAAGCTTTCTTT.

This chain uses TRBV28 with TRBJ2-7; tentatively, D is TRBD1 (5 bases). From germline, CDR1 is MDHEN and CDR2 SYDVKM. The ends were cut back, 6 bases at V and 4 bases at J, with 10 bases in the middle. This CDR3 has 12 amino acids. CDR3: CASRTGPYEQYF. The CDR3 nucleotides read TGTGCCAGCAGAACAGGCCCATACGAGCAGTACTTC.

The CDR3 loop reads CASSPPEGYTEAFF. The CDR3 nucleotides read TGTGCCAGCTCACCACCGGAGGGATACACTGAAGCTTTCTTT. The chain combines TRBV18 with TRBJ1-1; D gene uncertain. Per the germline V gene, CDR1 is KGHSH and CDR2 is LQKENI. The ends were cut back, 0 bases at V and 3 bases at J, with 8 bases in the middle. CDR3 length: 14 residues. Variable domain in full (rest from reference TRBV18 and TRBJ1-1): NAGVMQNPRHLVRRRGQEARLRCSPMKGHSHVYWYRQLPEEGLKFMVYLQKENIIDESGMPKERFSAEFPKEGPSILRIQQVVRGDSAAYFCASSPPEGYTEAFFGQGTRLTVV.

This clone was observed a single time. The CDR3 spells CASSFGTGENYGYTF. The CDR3 nucleotides are TGTGCCAGCAGTTTCGGGACAGGGGAAAACTATGGCTACACCTTC. The chain couples TRBV27 to TRBJ1-2, with 10 bases aligning to TRBD1. This CDR3 comprises 15 residues. V dropped 3 bases and J dropped 2; count of bases not matched to a gene: 3. Germline loops: CDR1 MNHEY, CDR2 SMNVEV (reference sequence).

The chain couples TRBV14 to TRBJ2-2; D ambiguous. CDR3 size: 15 residues. Germline V gene data show CDR1 as SGHDN and CDR2 as FVKESK. V was pared by 0 bases and J by 6 bases, with 11 bases between. For the CDR3, the DNA is TGTGCCAGCAGCCAAGAACTCTGGTCATCCGGGGAGCTGTTTTTT. Translation gives CASSQELWSSGELFF.

The chain couples TRBV28 to TRBJ2-1, with 10 bases fitting TRBD2. V was clipped by 6 bases and J by 7 bases; unmatched bases: 6. The CDR3 runs to 14 residues. In germline, CDR1 is MDHEN, CDR2 SYDVKM. CDR3 region: CASSQASGRNEQFF. CDR3 bases: TGTGCCAGCAGCCAGGCTAGCGGGAGAAATGAGCAGTTCTTC. The whole variable domain, filled in from reference TRBV28 and TRBJ2-1, reads DVKVTQSSRYLVKRTGEKVFLECVQDMDHENMFWYRQDPGLGLRLIYFSYDVKMKEKGDIPEGYSVSREKKERFSLILESASTNQTSMYLCASSQASGRNEQFFGPGTRLTVL.

The J gene is TRBJ2-5, the V gene TRBV7-9; 11 bases are shared with TRBD2. CDR1 is SEHNR, CDR2 FQNEAQ, per germline (reference sequence). J gave up 4 bases and V 5 bases, and 6 bases lay outside the gene matches. The CDR3 has 15 amino acids. The chain's CDR3 is CASSLGTSGGETQYF. As DNA, the CDR3 is TGTGCCAGCAGCCTTGGGACTAGCGGAGGAGAGACCCAGTACTTC.

The rearrangement links TRBV7-2 to TRBJ2-2, with D uncertain. The CDR3 spans 12 residues. Germline values: CDR1 SGHTA, CDR2 FQGNSA. Trimming removed 5 bases at V and 6 bases at J, with 7 bases between. This chain's CDR3 is CASSIFSGELFF. CDR3 nucleotides: TGTGCCAGCAGCATATTTTCCGGGGAGCTGTTTTTT.

Worth noting for this clone: This sample also contains other DNA sequences that code for the same CDR3. The genes are TRBV18 and TRBJ1-2, with D unclear. The V gene's germline CDR1 is KGHSH and CDR2 LQKENI. V dropped 2 bases and J dropped 3 bases, with 10 bases sitting between them. The CDR3 sequence is 14 residues long. The CDR3 region is CASSPGQSHYGYTF. In DNA, the CDR3 is TGTGCCAGCTCACCAGGCCAGTCCCACTATGGCTACACCTTC.

This sequence joins TRBV5-1 and TRBJ2-7; TRBD1 matches at 8 bases. The CDR3 is 12 amino acids. The germline gives CDR1 SGHRS, CDR2 YFSETQ. Trimming removed 6 bases from V and 6 bases from J; junction bases left unmatched: 5. The CDR3 nucleotides read TGCGCCAGCACCGGACAGGGAATCGAGCAGTACTTC. Translation gives CASTGQGIEQYF.

The chain uses TRBV10-2 and TRBJ1-4; TRBD1 matches at 9 bases. Germline values: CDR1 WSHSY, CDR2 SAAADI. Losses at the gene ends were 6 bases for V and 7 bases for J; bases not matched to a gene: 12. This CDR3 region has 16 residues. CDR3 sequence (DNA): TGCGCCAGCAGCCCTTCGCCCGGGACAGGGATTGAAAAACTGTTTTTT. Translating gives CASSPSPGTGIEKLFF.